Listed below are T cell receptor beta chains from one sample, sequenced in a study of PD-1 blockade in classical Hodgkin lymphoma. Measured with immunoSEQ multiplex PCR; TCRdb has only the in-frame clones, and not every one. The table shows 22,000 or so clones, with 85% to 90% occurring only once. The sample taken for sequencing was CD4+ T cells from blood. The receptors stem from a human donor with classical Hodgkin lymphoma. Each CDR3 is given with its conserved first and last residue. D genes are given only for firm matches. Size tells how often a clone was seen (once, few, many) or the class of an expanded clone, and some rows leave it out.

D,size,J,V,DNA,CDR3
NA,NA,TRBJ2-7,TRBV29-1,TGCAGCGCCCTAAAAGGAGATATCCAGTACTTC,CSALKGDIQYF
NA,few,TRBJ2-7,TRBV20-1,TGCAGTGCTACAGGCGCCTACGAGCAGTACTTC,CSATGAYEQYF
NA,NA,TRBJ2-5,TRBV7-7,TGTGCCAGCAGCCAAGATACCCTTCAAGAGACCCAGTACTTC,CASSQDTLQETQYF
TRBD2,NA,TRBJ2-7,TRBV6-6,TGTGCCAGCAGTCCAACCCTAGCGGGACAGCCCTACGAGCAGTACTTC,CASSPTLAGQPYEQYF
NA,once,TRBJ2-3,TRBV7-2,TGTGCCAGCAGCTTACGCCAGGATACGCAGTATTTT,CASSLRQDTQYF
NA,NA,TRBJ1-5,TRBV29-1,TGCAGCGTTGGCGACAGGTTGGGGAATCAGCCCCAGCATTTT,CSVGDRLGNQPQHF
NA,NA,TRBJ1-3,TRBV29-1,TGCAGCGTTGAAGAGCAGGGTTACGGAAACACCATATATTTT,CSVEEQGYGNTIYF
NA,few,TRBJ2-2,TRBV4-3,TGCGCCAGCAGCCGGGGCACCGGGGAGCTGTTTTTT,CASSRGTGELFF
NA,NA,TRBJ2-7,TRBV29-1,TGCAGCGTTGCCCCCTCAGACTACGAGCAGTACTTC,CSVAPSDYEQYF
NA,NA,TRBJ1-1,TRBV4-3,TGCGCCAGCAGCCAAGATCAGGGATGGACTGAAGCTTTCTTT,CASSQDQGWTEAFF
TRBD1,NA,TRBJ1-2,TRBV28,TGTGCCAGCAGCCGGACAGGGAGAAACTATGGCTACACCTTC,CASSRTGRNYGYTF
NA,NA,TRBJ1-4,TRBV5-1,TGCGCCAGCAGGCATGGGAATCAGGCGGAAGAAAAACTGTTTTTT,CASRHGNQAEEKLFF
TRBD2,NA,TRBJ2-2,TRBV4-3,TGCGCCAGCAGCCGTACGGGACTAGCTATCGGGGAGCTGTTTTTT,CASSRTGLAIGELFF
TRBD1,NA,TRBJ2-1,TRBV6-5,TGTGCCAGCAGAGACAGGGGTATGTCCTACAATGAGCAGTTCTTC,CASRDRGMSYNEQFF
NA,NA,TRBJ2-1,TRBV15,TGTGCCACCAGCAGAGACAATTTTTTGGGTGAGCAGTTCTTC,CATSRDNFLGEQFF
NA,NA,TRBJ1-4,TRBV30,TGTGCCTGGACCGGGACTCGGGGTTGGGGGGAAAAACTGTTTTTT,CAWTGTRGWGEKLFF
TRBD1,NA,TRBJ2-7,TRBV11-2,TGTGCCAGCAGCTTACCCGGGACAGGGAACTACGAGCAGTACTTC,CASSLPGTGNYEQYF
TRBD1,NA,TRBJ2-2,TRBV19,TGTGCCATTCGGGACAGGGACCATCCCGGGGAGCTGTTTTTT,CAIRDRDHPGELFF
NA,NA,TRBJ2-5,TRBV5-1,TGCGCCAGCAGCTTGGACAGTCAAGAGACCCAGTACTTC,CASSLDSQETQYF
NA,NA,TRBJ2-1,TRBV4-3,TGCGCCAGCAGCGAAACATGGCGAGGGGGGGGGATTTTTCTTAGCCCAAATGAGCAGTTCTTC,CASSETWRGGGIFLSPNEQFF
NA,few,TRBJ1-1,TRBV5-1,TGCGCCAGCAGCGGCCGCATGAACACTGAAGCTTTCTTT,CASSGRMNTEAFF
NA,once,TRBJ2-7,TRBV29-1,TGCAGCGTTCTTACGTCCGGGAGCTTCGGCGAGCAGTACTTC,CSVLTSGSFGEQYF
TRBD1,NA,TRBJ2-7,TRBV5-1,TGCGCCAGCAGCTTGGGGGGACAGGCTTACTACGAGCAGTACTTC,CASSLGGQAYYEQYF
NA,NA,TRBJ1-2,TRBV5-4,TGTGCCAGCAGCTTGGACGCCACAGGACGGGCAGGCTATGGCTACACCTTC,CASSLDATGRAGYGYTF
NA,NA,TRBJ2-3,TRBV7-8,TGTGCCAGCAGCCGTGAGAGCGGTCAGGACACAGATACGCAGTATTTT,CASSRESGQDTDTQYF
NA,NA,TRBJ1-5,TRBV7-8,TGTGCCAGCAGCTTGAACCGGGTCACGGGACAGCCCCAGCATTTT,CASSLNRVTGQPQHF
NA,few,TRBJ1-1,TRBV19,TGTGCCAGTGGACCGGGACGGAACACTGAAGCTTTCTTT,CASGPGRNTEAFF
NA,NA,TRBJ1-3,TRBV7-9,TGTGCCAGCAGCTTCCCGGGGGGAGTAGGATATTTT,CASSFPGGVGYF
NA,NA,TRBJ2-3,TRBV7-9,TGTGCCAGCAGATCCAGCGGAAGCACAGATACGCAGTATTTT,CASRSSGSTDTQYF
TRBD1,NA,TRBJ1-5,TRBV6-6,TGTGCCAGCAGAGGGACAGGGGGTGCGCCCCAGCATTTT,CASRGTGGAPQHF
NA,NA,TRBJ1-2,TRBV14,TGTGCCAGCAGCCAATCCGCCCCGGGTCCCACCTTC,CASSQSAPGPTF
TRBD1,NA,TRBJ2-4,TRBV30,TGTGCCTGGAGTGTCTGGTTCCGACAGGGGCTAGCCAAAAACATTCAGTACTTC,CAWSVWFRQGLAKNIQYF
NA,NA,TRBJ2-5,TRBV11-2,TGTGCCAGCCGATCAGGGTTTGGCGGTCCTCAAGAGACCCAGTACTTC,CASRSGFGGPQETQYF
TRBD1,NA,TRBJ1-1,TRBV29-1,TGCAGCGTTGGCAAGACAGGGTCGGGGGACACTGAAGCTTTCTTT,CSVGKTGSGDTEAFF
NA,NA,TRBJ1-1,TRBV19,TGTGCCAGTAGTTGGGGTAGGAACACTGAAGCTTTCTTT,CASSWGRNTEAFF
NA,NA,TRBJ1-1,TRBV5-8,TGTGCCAGCATCCTTGCCCGCAGGGTCTCTGAAGCTTTCTTT,CASILARRVSEAFF
NA,NA,TRBJ1-3,TRBV6-5,TGTGCCAGCAGTTACGGAGCTTCTGGAAACACCATATATTTT,CASSYGASGNTIYF
TRBD2,NA,TRBJ2-5,TRBV27,TGTGCCAGCAGCTCTTATTGGACTAGCGGGAGTGGGACCCAGTACTTC,CASSSYWTSGSGTQYF
NA,NA,TRBJ2-2,TRBV11-2,TGTGCCAGCAGCTTAGATCGGGCCGGGGAGCTGTTTTTT,CASSLDRAGELFF
NA,few,TRBJ1-2,TRBV19,TGTGCCAGCGGGATGCTTAACTATGGCTACACCTTC,CASGMLNYGYTF
NA,NA,TRBJ1-2,TRBV11-1,TGTGCCAGCAGCCCCAGATTGGGTGGAGATGGCTACACCTTC,CASSPRLGGDGYTF
NA,NA,TRBJ1-2,TRBV7-2,TGTGCCAGCAGCCCAAATTTTTATGGCTACACCTTC,CASSPNFYGYTF
NA,NA,TRBJ2-3,TRBV19,TGTGCCAGTAGTATGGGGGGCACAGATACGCAGTATTTT,CASSMGGTDTQYF
TRBD2,NA,TRBJ2-1,TRBV19,TGTGCCAGTAGCGTTAGCGGGAGGGCCAATGAGCAGTTCTTC,CASSVSGRANEQFF
TRBD2,NA,TRBJ2-5,TRBV30,TGTGCCTGGAGTGCTCAACTAGCGGGCCAACAAGAGACCCAGTACTTC,CAWSAQLAGQQETQYF
TRBD2,NA,TRBJ2-5,TRBV11-2,TGTGCCAGCAGCTACGGGGGGGCAGAGACCCAGTACTTC,CASSYGGAETQYF
NA,NA,TRBJ2-1,TRBV4-3,TGCGCCAGCAGCCAAGAAGGCAGAGACAATGAGCAGTTCTTC,CASSQEGRDNEQFF
NA,once,TRBJ1-2,TRBV6-4,TGTGCCAGCAGCTGGGCCAAGATTTATGGCTACACCTTC,CASSWAKIYGYTF
NA,once,TRBJ1-1,TRBV4-3,TGCGCCAGCAGCCAGTCCTTGGGGGGACACTCGAACACTGAAGCTTTCTTT,CASSQSLGGHSNTEAFF
NA,once,TRBJ2-3,TRBV5-1,TGCGCCAGCAGCTTGACGGGGATCGGCACAGATACGCAGTATTTT,CASSLTGIGTDTQYF
NA,NA,TRBJ2-7,TRBV30,TGTGCCTGGAGCCGAATCCGGGGTTCCGGGATCTGGTACGAGCAGTACTTC,CAWSRIRGSGIWYEQYF
NA,NA,TRBJ1-2,TRBV19,TGTGCCAGCTCCCCTCCCCCCCTTCGCGACTACACCTTC,CASSPPPLRDYTF
NA,NA,TRBJ2-7,TRBV30,TGTGCCTGGAGTGTGGGGCAGGGAAGATCCTACGAGCAGTACTTC,CAWSVGQGRSYEQYF
NA,NA,TRBJ1-2,TRBV4-1,TGCGCCAGCAGCCACCCGTCGGGCCTCCCCCCTGGCTACACCTTC,CASSHPSGLPPGYTF
NA,NA,TRBJ2-5,TRBV5-1,TGCGCCAGCAGCCGATCCGGGCAACAAGAGACCCAGTACTTC,CASSRSGQQETQYF
NA,NA,TRBJ1-2,TRBV2,TGTGCCAGCAGTGTAGCACTTCTCTATGGCTACACCTTC,CASSVALLYGYTF